The sequence of this TCR beta chain was determined in a study of T cell responses to AZD1222 COVID-19 vaccine. Here immunoSEQ multiplex PCR was the method, and the copy in TCRdb shows in-frame clones only, minus some. The sample records more than 110,000 clones, around nine tenths being singletons. The CDR3 spans 17 residues. Losses at the gene ends were 3 bases for V and 4 bases for J; bases not matched to a gene: 12. Germline V gene data show CDR1 as ENHRY and CDR2 as SYGVKD. The sequences come from peripheral blood, collected 28 days after the second AZD1222 dose. The V call is TRBV10-3, the J call TRBJ2-3; TRBD2 agrees at 8 bases. The TCR comes from an adult who received the AZD1222 COVID-19 vaccine. CDR3 loop: CAISDTRRGGGSDTQYF. CDR3 DNA sequence: TGTGCCATCAGTGATACTCGGCGGGGCGGGGGGTCAGATACGCAGTATTTT.